The present TCR beta chain was sequenced within a study of T cells in women clearing cervical HPV infection. Some clones are missing from TCRdb's copy, which holds only in-frame ones; the method was immunoSEQ multiplex PCR. This repertoire includes about 22,000 clones. The sequenced sample was blood buffy coat. The receptor's source is a woman between 18 and 70 years old with a cervical HPV16 infection that either progressed to CIN3+ or cleared (not recorded which).

The sequenced part of the CDR3 DNA is TGTGCCATCACAACAGGGGAGGATGGC. It yields the protein CAITTGEDG. The whole CDR3 protein reads CAITTGEDGYTF. This rearrangement joins TRBV10-3 to TRBJ1-2; 7 bases match TRBD1. The read terminates 3 residues ahead of where the CDR3 ends, so the germline J gene completes it. The CDR3 covers 12 residues. After removal of 7 bases from V and 6 bases from J, the junction contained 5 bases not matched to a gene. The germline V gene has CDR1 ENHRY and CDR2 SYGVKD.